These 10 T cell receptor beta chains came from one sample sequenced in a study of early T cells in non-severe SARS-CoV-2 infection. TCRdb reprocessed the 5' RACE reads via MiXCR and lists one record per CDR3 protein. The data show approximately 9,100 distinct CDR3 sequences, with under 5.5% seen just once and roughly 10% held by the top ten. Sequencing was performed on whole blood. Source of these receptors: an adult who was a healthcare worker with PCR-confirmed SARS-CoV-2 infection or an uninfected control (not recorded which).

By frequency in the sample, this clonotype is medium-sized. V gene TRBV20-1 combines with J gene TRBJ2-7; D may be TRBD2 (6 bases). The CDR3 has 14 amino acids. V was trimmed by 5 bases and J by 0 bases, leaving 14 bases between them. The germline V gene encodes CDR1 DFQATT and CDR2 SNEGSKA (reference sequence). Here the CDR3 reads CSASSDFFSYEQYF. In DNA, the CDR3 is TGCAGTGCTTCTAGCGATTTCTTCTCCTACGAGCAGTACTTC.

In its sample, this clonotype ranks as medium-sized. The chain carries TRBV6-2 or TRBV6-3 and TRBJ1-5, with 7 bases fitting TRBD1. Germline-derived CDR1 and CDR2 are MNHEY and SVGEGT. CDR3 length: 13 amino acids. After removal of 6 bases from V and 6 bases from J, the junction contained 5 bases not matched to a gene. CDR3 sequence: CASSRQGAQPQHF. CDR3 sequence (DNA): TGTGCCAGCAGCAGACAGGGCGCTCAGCCCCAGCATTTT.

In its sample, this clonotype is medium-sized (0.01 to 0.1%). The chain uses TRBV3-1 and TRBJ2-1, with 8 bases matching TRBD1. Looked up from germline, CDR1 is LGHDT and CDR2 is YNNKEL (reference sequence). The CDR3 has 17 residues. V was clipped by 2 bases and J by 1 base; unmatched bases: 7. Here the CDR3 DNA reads TGTGCCAGCAGCCAACCCCCAGGGGGCCGATCCTACAATGAGCAGTTCTTC. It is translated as CASSQPPGGRSYNEQFF.

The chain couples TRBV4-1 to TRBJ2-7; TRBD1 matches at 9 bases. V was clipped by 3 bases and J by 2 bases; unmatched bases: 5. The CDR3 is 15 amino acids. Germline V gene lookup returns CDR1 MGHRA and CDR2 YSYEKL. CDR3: CASSHSRDRAYEQYF. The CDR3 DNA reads TGCGCCAGCAGCCACAGCCGGGACAGGGCCTACGAGCAGTACTTC.

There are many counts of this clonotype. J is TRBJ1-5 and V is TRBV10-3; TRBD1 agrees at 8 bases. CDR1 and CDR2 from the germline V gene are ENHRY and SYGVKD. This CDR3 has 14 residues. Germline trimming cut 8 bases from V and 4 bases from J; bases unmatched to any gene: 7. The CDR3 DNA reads TGTGCCATCGCGACAGGGGAAGGGAATCAGCCCCAGCATTTT. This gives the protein CAIATGEGNQPQHF.

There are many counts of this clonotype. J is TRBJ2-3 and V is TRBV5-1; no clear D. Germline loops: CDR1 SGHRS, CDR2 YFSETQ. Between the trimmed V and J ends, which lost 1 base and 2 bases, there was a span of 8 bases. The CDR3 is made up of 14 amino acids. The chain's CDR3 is CASSLSSDTDTQYF. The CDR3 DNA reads TGCGCCAGCAGCTTGAGTTCCGACACAGATACGCAGTATTTT.

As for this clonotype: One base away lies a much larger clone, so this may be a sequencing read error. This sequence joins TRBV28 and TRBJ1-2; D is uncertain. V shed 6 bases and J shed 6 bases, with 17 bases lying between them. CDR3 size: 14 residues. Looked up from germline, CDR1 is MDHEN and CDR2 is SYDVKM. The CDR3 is CASRLRWVVDGYTF. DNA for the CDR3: TGTGCCAGCAGACTAAGGTGGGTAGTGGATGGCTACACCTTC.

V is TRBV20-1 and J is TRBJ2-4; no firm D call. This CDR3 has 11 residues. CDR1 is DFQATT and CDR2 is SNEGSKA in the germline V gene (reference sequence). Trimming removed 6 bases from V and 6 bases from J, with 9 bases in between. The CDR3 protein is CSATEVNIQYF. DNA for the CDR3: TGCAGTGCAACAGAAGTAAACATTCAGTACTTC.

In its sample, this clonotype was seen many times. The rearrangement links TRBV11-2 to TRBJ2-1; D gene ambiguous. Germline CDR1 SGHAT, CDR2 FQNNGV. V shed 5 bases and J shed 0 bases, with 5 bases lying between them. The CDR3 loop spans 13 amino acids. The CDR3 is CASSRSSYNEQFF. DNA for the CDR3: TGTGCCAGCAGCCGGTCCTCCTACAATGAGCAGTTCTTC.

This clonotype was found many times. The CDR3 nucleotides are TGTGCCAGCAGCTCCTCCAGCCTCGGCGGGTACAATGAGCAGTTCTTC. It is translated as CASSSSSLGGYNEQFF. The rearrangement joins TRBV28 to TRBJ2-1, with a tentative D call TRBD2 (5 bases). The CDR3 loop spans 16 amino acids. Trimming pared 6 bases from V and 4 bases from J, leaving 19 bases between. From germline, CDR1 is MDHEN and CDR2 SYDVKM.